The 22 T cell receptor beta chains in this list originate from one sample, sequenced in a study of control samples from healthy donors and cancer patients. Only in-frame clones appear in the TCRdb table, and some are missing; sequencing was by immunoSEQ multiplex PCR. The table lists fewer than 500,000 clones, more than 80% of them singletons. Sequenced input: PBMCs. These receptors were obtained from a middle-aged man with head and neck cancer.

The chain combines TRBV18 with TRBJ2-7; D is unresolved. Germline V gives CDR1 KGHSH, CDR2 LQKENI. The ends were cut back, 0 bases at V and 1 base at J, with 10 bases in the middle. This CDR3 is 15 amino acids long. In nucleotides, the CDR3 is TGTGCCAGCTCACCACCGGTCAGAGATTCCTACGAGCAGTACTTC. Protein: CASSPPVRDSYEQYF.

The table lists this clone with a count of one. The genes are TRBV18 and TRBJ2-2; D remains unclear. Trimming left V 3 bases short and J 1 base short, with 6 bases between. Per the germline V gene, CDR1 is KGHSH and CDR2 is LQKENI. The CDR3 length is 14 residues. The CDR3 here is CASSPGRNTGELFF. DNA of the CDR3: TGTGCCAGCTCACCGGGCAGGAACACCGGGGAGCTGTTTTTT.

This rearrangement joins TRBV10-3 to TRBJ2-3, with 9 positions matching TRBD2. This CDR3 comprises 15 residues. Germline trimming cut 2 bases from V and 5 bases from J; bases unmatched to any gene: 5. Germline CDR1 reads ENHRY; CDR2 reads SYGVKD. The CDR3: CAISEGGGAIDTQYF. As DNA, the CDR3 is TGTGCCATCAGTGAGGGCGGGGGGGCGATAGATACGCAGTATTTT.

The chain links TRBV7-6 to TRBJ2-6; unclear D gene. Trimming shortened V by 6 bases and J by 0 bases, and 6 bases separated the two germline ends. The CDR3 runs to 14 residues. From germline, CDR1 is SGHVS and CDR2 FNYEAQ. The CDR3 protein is CASRSNSGANVLTF. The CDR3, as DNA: TGTGCCAGCAGATCAAACTCTGGGGCCAACGTCCTGACTTTC.

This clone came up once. This CDR3 is CASSQSGFYTF. The CDR3 DNA is TGTGCCAGCAGCCAATCAGGTTTCTACACCTTC. V usage is TRBV16 and J usage is TRBJ1-2; D remains unclear. CDR3 length equals 11 residues. The germline V gene encodes CDR1 KGHSY and CDR2 FQNENV. Trimming stripped 0 bases from V and 10 bases from J, with 6 bases between.

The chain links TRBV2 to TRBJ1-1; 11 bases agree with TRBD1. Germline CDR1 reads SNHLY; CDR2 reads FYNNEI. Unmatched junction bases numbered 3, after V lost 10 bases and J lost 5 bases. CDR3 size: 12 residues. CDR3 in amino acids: CANGQGATEAFF. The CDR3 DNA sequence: TGTGCCAACGGACAGGGGGCAACTGAAGCTTTCTTT. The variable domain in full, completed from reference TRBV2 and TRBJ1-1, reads EPEVTQTPSHQVTQMGQEVILRCVPISNHLYFYWYRQILGQKVEFLVSFYNNEISEKSEIFDDQFSVERPDGSNFTLKIRSTKLEDSAMYFCANGQGATEAFFGQGTRLTVV.

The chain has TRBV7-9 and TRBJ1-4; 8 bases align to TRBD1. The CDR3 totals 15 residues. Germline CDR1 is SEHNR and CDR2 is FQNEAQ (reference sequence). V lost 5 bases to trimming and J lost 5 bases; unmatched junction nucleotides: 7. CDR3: CASSPGTGGNEKLFF. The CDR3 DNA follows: TGTGCCAGCAGCCCGGGGACAGGAGGAAATGAAAAACTGTTTTTT.

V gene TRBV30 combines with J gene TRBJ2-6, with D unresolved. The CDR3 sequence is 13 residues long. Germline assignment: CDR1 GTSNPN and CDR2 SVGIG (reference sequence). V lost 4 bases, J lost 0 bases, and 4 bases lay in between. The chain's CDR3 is CAWTISGANVLTF. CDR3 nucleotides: TGTGCCTGGACAATCTCTGGGGCCAACGTCCTGACTTTC.

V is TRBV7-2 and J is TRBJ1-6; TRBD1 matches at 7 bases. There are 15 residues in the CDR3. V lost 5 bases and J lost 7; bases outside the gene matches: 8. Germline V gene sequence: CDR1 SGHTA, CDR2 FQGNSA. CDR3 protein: CASSPQGVVNSPLHF. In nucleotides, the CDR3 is TGTGCCAGCAGCCCTCAGGGGGTGGTGAATTCACCCCTCCACTTT.

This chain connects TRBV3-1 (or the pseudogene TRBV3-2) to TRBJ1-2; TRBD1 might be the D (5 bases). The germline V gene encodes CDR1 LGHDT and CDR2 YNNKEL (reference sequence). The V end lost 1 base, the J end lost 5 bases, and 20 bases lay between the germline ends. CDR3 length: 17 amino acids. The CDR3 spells CASSQARQLNSPYGYTF. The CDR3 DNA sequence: TGTGCCAGCAGCCAAGCGAGACAGCTCAATAGTCCTTATGGCTACACCTTC.

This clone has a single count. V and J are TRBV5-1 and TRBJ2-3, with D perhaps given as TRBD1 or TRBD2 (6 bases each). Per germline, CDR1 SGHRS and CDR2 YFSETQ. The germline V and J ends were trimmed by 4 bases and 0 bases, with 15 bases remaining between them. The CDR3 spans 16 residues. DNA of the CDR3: TGCGCCAGCAGCCACCCGGGGGACACTAGCACAGATACGCAGTATTTT. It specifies CASSHPGDTSTDTQYF. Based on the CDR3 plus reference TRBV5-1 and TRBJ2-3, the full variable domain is KAGVTQTPRYLIKTRGQQVTLSCSPISGHRSVSWYQQTPGQGLQFLFEYFSETQRNKGNFPGRFSGRQFSNSRSEMNVSTLELGDSALYLCASSHPGDTSTDTQYFGPGTRLTVL.

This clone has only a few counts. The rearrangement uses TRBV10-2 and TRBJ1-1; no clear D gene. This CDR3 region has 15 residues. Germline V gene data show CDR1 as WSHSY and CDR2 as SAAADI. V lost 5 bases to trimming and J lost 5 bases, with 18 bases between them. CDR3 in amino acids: CASSRTDPIKTEAFF. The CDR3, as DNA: TGCGCCAGCAGTCGGACGGACCCTATAAAGACTGAAGCTTTCTTT.

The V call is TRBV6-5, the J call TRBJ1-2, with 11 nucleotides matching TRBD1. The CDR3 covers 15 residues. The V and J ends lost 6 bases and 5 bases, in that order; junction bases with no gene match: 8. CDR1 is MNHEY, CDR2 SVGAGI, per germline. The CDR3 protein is CASRTPGTGGYGYTF. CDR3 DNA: TGTGCCAGCAGGACACCCGGGACAGGGGGATATGGCTACACCTTC.

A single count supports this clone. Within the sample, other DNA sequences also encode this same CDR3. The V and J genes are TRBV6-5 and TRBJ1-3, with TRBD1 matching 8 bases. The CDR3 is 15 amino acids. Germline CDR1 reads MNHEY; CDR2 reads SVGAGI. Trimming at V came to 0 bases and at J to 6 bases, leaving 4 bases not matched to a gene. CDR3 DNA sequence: TGTGCCAGCAGTTACTCGACAGGGGTCGTAAACACCATATATTTT. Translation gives CASSYSTGVVNTIYF.

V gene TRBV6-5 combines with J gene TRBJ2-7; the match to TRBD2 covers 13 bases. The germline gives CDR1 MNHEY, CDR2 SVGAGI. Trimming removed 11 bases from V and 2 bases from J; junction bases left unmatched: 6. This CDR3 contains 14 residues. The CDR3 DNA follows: TGTGCCGCAAGACTAGCGGGAGGCACCTACGAGCAGTACTTC. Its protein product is CAARLAGGTYEQYF.

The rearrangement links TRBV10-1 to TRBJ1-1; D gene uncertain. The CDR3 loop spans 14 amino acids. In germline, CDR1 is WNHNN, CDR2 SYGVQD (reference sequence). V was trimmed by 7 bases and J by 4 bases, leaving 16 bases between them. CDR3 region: CASKPRVYGTEAFF. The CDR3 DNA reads TGCGCCAGCAAGCCGAGGGTGTACGGCACTGAAGCTTTCTTT.

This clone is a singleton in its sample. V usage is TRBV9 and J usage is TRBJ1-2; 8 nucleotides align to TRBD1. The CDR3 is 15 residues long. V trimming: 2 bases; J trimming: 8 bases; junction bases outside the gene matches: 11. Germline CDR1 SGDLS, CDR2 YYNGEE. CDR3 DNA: TGTGCCAGCAGCGTGACCCGACAGGGGAGAGAGGGCTACACCTTC. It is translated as CASSVTRQGREGYTF. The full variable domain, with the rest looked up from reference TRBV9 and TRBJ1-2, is DSGVTQTPKHLITATGQRVTLRCSPRSGDLSVYWYQQSLDQGLQFLIQYYNGEERAKGNILERFSAQQFPDLHSELNLSSLELGDSALYFCASSVTRQGREGYTFGSGTRLTVV.

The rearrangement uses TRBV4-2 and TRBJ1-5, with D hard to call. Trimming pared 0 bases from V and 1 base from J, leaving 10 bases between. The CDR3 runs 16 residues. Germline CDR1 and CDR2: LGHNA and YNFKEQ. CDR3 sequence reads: CASSQDIEISNQPQHF. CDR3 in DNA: TGTGCCAGCAGCCAAGATATCGAGATAAGCAATCAGCCCCAGCATTTT.

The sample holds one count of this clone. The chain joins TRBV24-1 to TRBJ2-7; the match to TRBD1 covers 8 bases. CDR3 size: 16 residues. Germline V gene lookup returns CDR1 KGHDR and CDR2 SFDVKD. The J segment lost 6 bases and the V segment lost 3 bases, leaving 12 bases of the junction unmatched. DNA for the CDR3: TGTGCCACCAGTGATCCTCAAGGACAGGGTAGGAGCGAGCAGTACTTC. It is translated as CATSDPQGQGRSEQYF.

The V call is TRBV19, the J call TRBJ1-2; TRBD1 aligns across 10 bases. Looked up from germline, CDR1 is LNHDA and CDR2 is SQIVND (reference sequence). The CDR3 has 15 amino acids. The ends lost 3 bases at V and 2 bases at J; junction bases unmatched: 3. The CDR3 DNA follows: TGTGCCAGTAGTATCAGGACAGGGGGAAACTATGGCTACACCTTC. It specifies CASSIRTGGNYGYTF.

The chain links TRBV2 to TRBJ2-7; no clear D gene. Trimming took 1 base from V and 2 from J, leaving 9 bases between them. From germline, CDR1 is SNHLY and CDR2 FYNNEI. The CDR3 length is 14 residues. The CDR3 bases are TGTGCCAGCAGTGAAGATGGCAGAACCTACGAGCAGTACTTC. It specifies CASSEDGRTYEQYF.

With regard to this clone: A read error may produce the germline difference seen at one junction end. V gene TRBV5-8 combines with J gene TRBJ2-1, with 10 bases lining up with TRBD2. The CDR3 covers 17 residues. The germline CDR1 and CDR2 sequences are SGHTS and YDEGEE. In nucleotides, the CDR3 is TGTGCCAGCAGCTTGGTGGCTAGCGGGAGCCATTACAGTGAGCAGTTCTTC. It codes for CASSLVASGSHYSEQFF.